This T cell receptor (beta chain) was identified in a study of graft-versus-host responses after intestinal transplantation. Study-level information: Among the recipients, transplants were multivisceral, liver-intestinal, or isolated intestinal.

The method was immunoSEQ multiplex PCR; TCRdb's version includes in-frame clones alone and lacks a portion of them. The table shows 57,000 or so clones, with around 90% occurring only once. About this clone: Its antigen is not known.

Germline V CDR1 and CDR2: SGDLS, YYNGEE. This CDR3 contains 16 residues. With 0 bases removed from V and 0 bases from J, the gap between germline ends came to 10 bases. Study-level findings and limits: Graft-donor T cell macrochimerism coincided with high graft-versus-host to host-versus-graft clonal ratios in allografts. GvH clones were found in recipient marrow; some appeared first in ileum or blood.

The TCR comes from a human patient who received an intestinal transplant, so some T cells may come from the graft donor. The V and J genes are TRBV9 and TRBJ2-1, with a possible D match to TRBD2 (5 bases). The sample here was PBMCs, taken around 120 days after intestinal transplantation. CDR3 nucleotides: TGTGCCAGCAGCGTAGTTTCGGGGAACTCCTACAATGAGCAGTTCTTC. Its translation is CASSVVSGNSYNEQFF. Supplemented by reference TRBV9 and TRBJ2-1, the full variable domain reads DSGVTQTPKHLITATGQRVTLRCSPRSGDLSVYWYQQSLDQGLQFLIQYYNGEERAKGNILERFSAQQFPDLHSELNLSSLELGDSALYFCASSVVSGNSYNEQFFGPGTRLTVL.